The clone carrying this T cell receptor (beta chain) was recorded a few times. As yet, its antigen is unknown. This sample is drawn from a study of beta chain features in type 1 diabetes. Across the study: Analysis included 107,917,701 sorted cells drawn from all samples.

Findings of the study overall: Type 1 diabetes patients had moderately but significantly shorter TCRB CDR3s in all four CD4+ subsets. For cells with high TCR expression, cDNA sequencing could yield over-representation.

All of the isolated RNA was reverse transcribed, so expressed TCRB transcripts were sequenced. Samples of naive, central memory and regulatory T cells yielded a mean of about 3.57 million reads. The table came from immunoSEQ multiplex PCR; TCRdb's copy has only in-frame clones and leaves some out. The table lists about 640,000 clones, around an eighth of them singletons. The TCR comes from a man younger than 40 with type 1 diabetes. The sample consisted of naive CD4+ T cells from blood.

This CDR3 reads CASSPPSQVANYGYTF. CDR3 DNA sequence: TGTGCCAGCTCACCACCAAGCCAAGTTGCTAACTATGGCTACACCTTC. The chain joins TRBV18 to TRBJ1-2; D remains unclear. Trimming stripped 0 bases from V and 0 bases from J, with 11 bases between. The CDR3 sequence is 16 residues long. Germline V CDR1 and CDR2: KGHSH, LQKENI.